This T cell receptor beta chain was documented in a study of a mutant IDH1 vaccine in newly diagnosed glioma. About the study: Following radiotherapy alone, or alongside temozolomide cycles, vaccination was started after an interval of 4-6 weeks. Averaging around 42 years of age, treated patients were around 60% male and 37.5% female. Patients had received radiotherapy, temozolomide, or both previously, most receiving both.

Specified time point: week 35, safety follow-up. Doses of 300 ug of mutant IDH1 20-mer peptide were given with topical imiquimod. Clones were read by immunoSEQ multiplex PCR, and TCRdb kept only the in-frame ones, dropping some. Of about 26,000 clones listed, roughly 83% are singletons. The V gene lost 1 base and the J gene lost 1 base, with 11 bases spanning the gap. The CDR3 totals 15 residues. CDR1 MNHEY and CDR2 SVGAGI come from the germline V gene. This clone was counted a single time. Its antigen remains unknown. This receptor was identified in a man aged 25 to 45 with glioma. This sequence joins TRBV6-5 and TRBJ2-7; no reliable D call. Source: PBMCs, taken from a glioma patient whose treatment included an IDH1 peptide vaccine. DNA for the CDR3: TGTGCCAGCAGTTACTTTGAGCCTCCATCCTACGAGCAGTACTTC. Its translation is CASSYFEPPSYEQYF.